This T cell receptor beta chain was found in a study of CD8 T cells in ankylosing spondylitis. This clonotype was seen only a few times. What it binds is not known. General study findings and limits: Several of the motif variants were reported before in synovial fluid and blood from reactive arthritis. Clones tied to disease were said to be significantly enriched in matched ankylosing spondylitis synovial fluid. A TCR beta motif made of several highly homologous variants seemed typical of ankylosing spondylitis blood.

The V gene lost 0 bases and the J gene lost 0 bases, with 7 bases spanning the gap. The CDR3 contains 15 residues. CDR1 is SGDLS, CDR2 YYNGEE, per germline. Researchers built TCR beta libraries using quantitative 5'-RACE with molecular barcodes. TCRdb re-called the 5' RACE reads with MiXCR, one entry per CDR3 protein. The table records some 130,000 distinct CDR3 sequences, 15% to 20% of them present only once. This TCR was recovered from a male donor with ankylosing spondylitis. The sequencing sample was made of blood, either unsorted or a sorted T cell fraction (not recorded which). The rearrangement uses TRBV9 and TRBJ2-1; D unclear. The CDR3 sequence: CASSVDGYSYNEQFF. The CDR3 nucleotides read TGTGCCAGCAGCGTAGACGGATACTCCTACAATGAGCAGTTCTTC.